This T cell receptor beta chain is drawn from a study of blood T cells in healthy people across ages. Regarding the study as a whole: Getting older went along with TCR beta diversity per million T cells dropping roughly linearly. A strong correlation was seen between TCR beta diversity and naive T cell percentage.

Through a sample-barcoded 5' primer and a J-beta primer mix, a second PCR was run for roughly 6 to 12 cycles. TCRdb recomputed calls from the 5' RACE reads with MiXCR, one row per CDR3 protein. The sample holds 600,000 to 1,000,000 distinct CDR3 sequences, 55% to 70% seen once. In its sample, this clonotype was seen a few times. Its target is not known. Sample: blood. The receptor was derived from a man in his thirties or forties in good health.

CDR3 residues: CASSQDLAGGSYEQYF. CDR3 DNA sequence: TGCGCCAGCAGCCAAGATCTAGCGGGAGGGTCCTACGAGCAGTACTTC. V gene TRBV4-3 combines with J gene TRBJ2-7, with 12 bases lining up with TRBD2. V trimming: 0 bases; J trimming: 1 base; junction bases outside the gene matches: 1. The CDR3 length is 16 residues. Germline V gene data show CDR1 as LGHNA and CDR2 as YSLEER.